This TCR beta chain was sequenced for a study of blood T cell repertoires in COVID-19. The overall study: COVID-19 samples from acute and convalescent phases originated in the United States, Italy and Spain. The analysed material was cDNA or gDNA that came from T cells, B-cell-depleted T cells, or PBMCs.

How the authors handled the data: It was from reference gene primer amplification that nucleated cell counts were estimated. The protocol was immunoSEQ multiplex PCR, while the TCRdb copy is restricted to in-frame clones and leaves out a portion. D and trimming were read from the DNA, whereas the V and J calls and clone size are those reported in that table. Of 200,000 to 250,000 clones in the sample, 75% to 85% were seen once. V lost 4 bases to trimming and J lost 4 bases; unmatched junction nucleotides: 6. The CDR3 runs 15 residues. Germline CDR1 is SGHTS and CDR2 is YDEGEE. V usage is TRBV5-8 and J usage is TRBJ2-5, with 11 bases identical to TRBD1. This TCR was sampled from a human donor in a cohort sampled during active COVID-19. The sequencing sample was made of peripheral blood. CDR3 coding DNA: TGTGCCAGCAGCCTTTCCGGACAGGGGGCAGAGACCCAGTACTTC. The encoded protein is CASSLSGQGAETQYF. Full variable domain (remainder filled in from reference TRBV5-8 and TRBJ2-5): EAGVTQSPTHLIKTRGQQATLRCSPISGHTSVYWYQQALGLGLQFLLWYDEGEERNRGNFPPRFSGRQFPNYSSELNVNALELEDSALYLCASSLSGQGAETQYFGPGTRLLVL.